This section outlines one TCR beta chain sequence together with its context. This clone turned up a few times. Its specific antigen is unknown. Base quality data are lacking; no much larger clone is found one base away. The CDR3 runs 13 residues from the cysteine to the phenylalanine. Only the CDR3 portion is preserved as DNA: 39 bases, with reading frame beginning at the first base. The germline V gene supplies CDR1 MRHNA and CDR2 SNTAGT. V is clipped by 4 bases and J by 8 bases, and the sequence between their germline boundaries is 9 bases long. These data come from a study of blood T cell repertoires in COVID-19 (dated by TCRdb to the early 2020s). Regarding the research as a whole: The collaborator samples originated in the United States, Italy and Spain and spanned the acute and convalescent phases of COVID-19. Samples were obtained from the ongoing ImmuneRACE study (first 160 participants) and from 1,200 or so subjects provided by 6 global collaborators. Where available, HLA class I and class II types were taken from metadata supplied by the sample provider and were not determined by assay-based typing. The sample metadata nearly always contained a de-identified subject ID, COVID-19 status, age in years and sex. The dataset comprised deeply sampled blood TCRbeta repertoires from subjects exposed to, actively infected with, or recovered from COVID-19. The material from the prospective study consisted of cDNA or gDNA derived from T cells, B-cell-depleted T cells, or PBMCs. The repertoires were released in a freely available public database intended as a resource for research on the immune response to SARS-CoV-2. What the research found in general, with its limitations: Clinical and demographic metadata were provided uncurated, with the amount varying by source and participant.

TCRbeta CDR3 regions were amplified from genomic DNA by means of the immunoSEQ Assay, a bias-controlled multiplex PCR. On the study's bioinformatics: The number of nucleated cells in each sample was estimated from the amplification of reference gene primers within the assay. To quantify the absolute abundance of each unique TCRbeta CDR3 rearrangement, sequence reads were collapsed and filtered. For each sample, productive Simpson clonality was calculated as the square root of Simpson's diversity index across productive rearrangements. The table was pulled from immuneACCESS by TCRdb, which kept in-frame rearrangements only. Such tables lose some clones; where checked, under half of the loss comes from unresolved V genes, and the rest has no known cause. V and J calls and clone size follow that table, whereas D and trimming were derived from the DNA. The sample data list about 180,000 clones, and roughly 80% of these were observed just once. The top ten constitute under 8.5% of the sample.

Each collaborating institution followed its own protocols to collect whole blood in K2EDTA tubes. Collaborator samples were shipped for TCRbeta analysis as frozen whole blood, isolated PBMCs, or DNA extracted from either sample type. The receptor chain draws on TRBV6-4 and TRBJ1-6; matching of 6 bases hints at TRBD1 as the D gene. This sequence was found in a human donor in a cohort sampled during active COVID-19. Sequenced: peripheral blood. The nucleotide sequence is TGTGCCAGCAGTGTTGACAGGCATTCACCCCTCCACTTT. Translated, it gives CASSVDRHSPLHF.